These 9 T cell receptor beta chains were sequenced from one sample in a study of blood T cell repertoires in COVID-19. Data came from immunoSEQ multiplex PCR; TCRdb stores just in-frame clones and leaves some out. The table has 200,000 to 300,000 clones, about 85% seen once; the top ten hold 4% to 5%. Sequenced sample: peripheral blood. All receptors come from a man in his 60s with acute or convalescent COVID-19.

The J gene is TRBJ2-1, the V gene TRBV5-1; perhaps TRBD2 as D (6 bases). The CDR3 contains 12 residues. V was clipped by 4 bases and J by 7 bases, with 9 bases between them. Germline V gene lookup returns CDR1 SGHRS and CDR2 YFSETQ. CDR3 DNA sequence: TGCGCCAGCAGCCCTGGGGGGAATGAGCAGTTCTTC. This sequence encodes CASSPGGNEQFF.

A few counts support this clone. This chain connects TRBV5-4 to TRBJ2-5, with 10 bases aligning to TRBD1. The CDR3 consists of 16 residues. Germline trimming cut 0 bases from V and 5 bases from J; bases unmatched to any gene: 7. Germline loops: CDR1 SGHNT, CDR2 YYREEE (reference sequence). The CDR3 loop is CASSLGVTGGLETQYF. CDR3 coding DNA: TGTGCCAGCAGCTTGGGGGTGACAGGGGGCTTGGAGACCCAGTACTTC.

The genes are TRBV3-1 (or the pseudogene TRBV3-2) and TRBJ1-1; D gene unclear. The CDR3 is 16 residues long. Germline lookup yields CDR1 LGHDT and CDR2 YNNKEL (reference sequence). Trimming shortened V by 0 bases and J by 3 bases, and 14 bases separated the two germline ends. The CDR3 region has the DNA TGTGCCAGCAGCCAAGATCTAGCGGGGATCGACACTGAAGCTTTCTTT. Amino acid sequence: CASSQDLAGIDTEAFF.

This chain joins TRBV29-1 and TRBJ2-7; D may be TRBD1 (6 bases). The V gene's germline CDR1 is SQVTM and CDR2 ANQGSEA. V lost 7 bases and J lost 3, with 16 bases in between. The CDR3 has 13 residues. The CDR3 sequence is CSGKRGSNYEQYF. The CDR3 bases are TGCAGCGGTAAAAGGGGGTCCAACTACGAGCAGTACTTC.

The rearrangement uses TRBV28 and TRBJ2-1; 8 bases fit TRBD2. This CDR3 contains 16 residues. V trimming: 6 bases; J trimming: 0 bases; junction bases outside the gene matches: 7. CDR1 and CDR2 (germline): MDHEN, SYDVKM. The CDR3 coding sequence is TGTGCCAGCAGAGTGGGACTAGTCAGCTCCTACAATGAGCAGTTCTTC. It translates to CASRVGLVSSYNEQFF.

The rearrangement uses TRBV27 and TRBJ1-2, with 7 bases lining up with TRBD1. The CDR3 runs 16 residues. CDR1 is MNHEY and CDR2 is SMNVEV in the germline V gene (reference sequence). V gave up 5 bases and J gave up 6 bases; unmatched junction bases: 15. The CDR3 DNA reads TGTGCCAGCAGTCAGGGGGATGGATTTGGGATTCATGGCTACACCTTC. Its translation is CASSQGDGFGIHGYTF.

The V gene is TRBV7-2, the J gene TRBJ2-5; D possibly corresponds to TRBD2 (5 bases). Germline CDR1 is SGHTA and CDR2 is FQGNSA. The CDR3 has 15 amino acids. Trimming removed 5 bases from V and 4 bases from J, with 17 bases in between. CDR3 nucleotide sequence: TGTGCCAGCAGCGTTTTAGGCGAGGGTGTAGAGACCCAGTACTTC. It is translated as CASSVLGEGVETQYF.

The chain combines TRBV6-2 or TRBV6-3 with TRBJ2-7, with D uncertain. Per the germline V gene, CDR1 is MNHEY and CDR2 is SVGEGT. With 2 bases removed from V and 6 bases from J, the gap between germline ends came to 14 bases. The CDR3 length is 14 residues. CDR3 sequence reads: CASSYASAASEQYF. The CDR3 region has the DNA TGTGCCAGCAGTTACGCGTCCGCAGCGTCCGAGCAGTACTTC.

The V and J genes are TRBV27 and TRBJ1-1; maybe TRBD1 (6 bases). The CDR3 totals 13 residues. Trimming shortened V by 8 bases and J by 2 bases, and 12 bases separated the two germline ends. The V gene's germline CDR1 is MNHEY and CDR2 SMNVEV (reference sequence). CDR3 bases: TGTGCCAGCGCTCCGGGACACAACACTGAAGCTTTCTTT. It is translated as CASAPGHNTEAFF.